The rows below give T cell receptor beta chains drawn from one sample of a study of OX40 agonist ivuxolimab in advanced cancers. Only in-frame clones appear in the TCRdb table, and some are missing; sequencing was by immunoSEQ multiplex PCR. The sample contains roughly 66,000 clones, around 83% of which appear only once. The input for sequencing was CD4+ or CD8+ T cells sorted from blood, taken in a trial of the OX40 agonist ivuxolimab. Receptors were obtained from an adult with an advanced solid tumor such as melanoma, head and neck, liver or kidney cancer. CDR3s include the opening cysteine and the closing phenylalanine or tryptophan. The D gene is left open where the match is weak. Rows may omit the clone size; those that give it use once, few, many or a size class.

TRBV28	TRBJ1-5	TRBD1	-	TGTGCCAGCAGGTTTGACAGGGTTAATCAGCCCCAGCATTTT	CASRFDRVNQPQHF
TRBV5-1	TRBJ2-2	-	-	TGCGCCAGCAGCTTTGGGGGTGCCACCGGGGAGCTGTTTTTT	CASSFGGATGELFF
TRBV19	TRBJ2-5	TRBD1	-	TGTGCCAGTAGTAGGGACAGGGTGGAGACCCAGTACTTC	CASSRDRVETQYF
TRBV10-3	TRBJ2-3	-	-	TGTGCCATCAGCGAGGGATACGAGCCCTCGGATACGCAGTATTTT	CAISEGYEPSDTQYF
TRBV5-8	TRBJ2-3	-	-	TGTGCCAGCAGCTTGGATTACACAGATACGCAGTATTTT	CASSLDYTDTQYF
TRBV4-1	TRBJ2-7	TRBD1	-	TGCGCCAGCAGCCAAGTCCCGGGACAGGGGATTTACGAGCAGTACTTC	CASSQVPGQGIYEQYF
TRBV27	TRBJ1-5	-	-	TGTGCCAGCAGTCACCTGTTTGATCAGCCCCAGCATTTT	CASSHLFDQPQHF
TRBV4-2	TRBJ1-1	TRBD1	-	TGTGCCAGCAGCGGGGACAGGGGGCGTGGAGCTTTCTTT	CASSGDRGRGAFF
TRBV4-1	TRBJ2-5	TRBD2	-	TGCGCCAGCAGCCAGTCCGGGGGAGCGGGGGGGAAAGAGACCCAGTACTTC	CASSQSGGAGGKETQYF
TRBV11-3	TRBJ2-5	TRBD1	-	TGTGCCAGCAGCCCAAATGGACAGGGGGAGACCCAGTACTTC	CASSPNGQGETQYF
TRBV11-2	TRBJ2-3	-	-	TGTGCCAGCAGCTTAGTCGGACCTAGCACAGATACGCAGTATTTT	CASSLVGPSTDTQYF
TRBV11-2	TRBJ1-2	-	-	TGTGCCAGCAGCAAGGACAGCGACTATGGCTACACCTTC	CASSKDSDYGYTF
TRBV14	TRBJ2-3	-	-	TGTGCCAGCAGCCTCGGGGGCGCAGATACGCAGTATTTT	CASSLGGADTQYF
TRBV6-5	TRBJ2-3	TRBD1	-	TGTGCCAGCAGTTACTCGACAGGGGGACTGTATTTT	CASSYSTGGLYF
TRBV5-1	TRBJ2-3	-	-	TGCGCCAGCAGCTTGGTCCGTGCCGGGAGTACCGATGCGCAGTATTTT	CASSLVRAGSTDAQYF
TRBV7-2	TRBJ2-1	-	-	TGTGCCAGCACCCCGCACCCGGGATTCTACAATGAGCAGTTCTTC	CASTPHPGFYNEQFF
TRBV6-6	TRBJ1-1	-	few	TGTGCCAGCAGATTACTGGGGGAAGCTTTCTTT	CASRLLGEAFF
TRBV5-1	TRBJ1-5	-	-	TGCGCCAGCAGCTCCCTAGGGGGAAGCGGACAGCCCCAGCATTTT	CASSSLGGSGQPQHF
TRBV19	TRBJ2-2	TRBD1	-	TGTGCCAGTAGTATATCTGGGACAGGAGCGAACACCGGGGAGCTGTTTTTT	CASSISGTGANTGELFF
TRBV4-2	TRBJ2-3	-	-	TGTGCCAGCAGCCTCCTGACAGGGGCGGGAGGCACAGATACGCAGTATTTT	CASSLLTGAGGTDTQYF
TRBV20-1	TRBJ1-1	-	-	TGCAGTGCTAGTTTTGCCGGGGAAGCTTTCTTT	CSASFAGEAFF
TRBV6-5	TRBJ1-1	TRBD1	-	TGTGCCAGCACCGCGACAGGGGGAAGTCTTGAAGCTTTCTTT	CASTATGGSLEAFF
TRBV19	TRBJ2-5	TRBD1	-	TGTGCCACCAGTGACAGGGCCCAAGAGACCCAGTACTTC	CATSDRAQETQYF
TRBV2	TRBJ2-2	-	-	TGTGCCAGCAGTGAGTTCAGGGGTTTTTCCGGGGAGCTGTTTTTT	CASSEFRGFSGELFF
TRBV28	TRBJ1-2	-	-	TGTGCCAGCAGTCCCGGGACGGGGGCGATCTATGGCTACACCTTC	CASSPGTGAIYGYTF
TRBV5-4	TRBJ2-3	-	-	TGTGCCAGCAGCTCAGGTTGGTTCGGGGGAAGCACAGATACGCAGTATTTT	CASSSGWFGGSTDTQYF
TRBV6-6	TRBJ2-7	-	-	TGTGCCAGCAGTGCCAGAGGCTACGAGCAGTACTTC	CASSARGYEQYF
TRBV19	TRBJ2-1	TRBD1	-	TGTGCCAGTAGTGCACCGGGACAGGAGCAGTTCTTC	CASSAPGQEQFF
TRBV25-1	TRBJ2-2	TRBD1	-	TGTGCCAGCGCGGGACAGGGATTCACCGGGGAGCTGTTTTTT	CASAGQGFTGELFF
TRBV10-3	TRBJ2-5	-	few	TGTGCCATCAGTGAGGTACTCCGAGAGACCCAGTACTTC	CAISEVLRETQYF
TRBV29-1	TRBJ2-7	-	-	TGCAGCGTTGTTGGGGAGTACGAGCAGTACTTC	CSVVGEYEQYF
TRBV27	TRBJ1-6	-	-	TGTGCCAGCAGTCCCAGCGGAAATTCACCCCTCCACTTT	CASSPSGNSPLHF
TRBV6-5	TRBJ1-5	-	-	TGTGCCATACGCCCTACCCCGGCTCAGCCCCAGCATTTT	CAIRPTPAQPQHF
TRBV30	TRBJ1-5	-	few	TGTGCCTGGGGGACACATAGCAATCAGCCCCAGCATTTT	CAWGTHSNQPQHF
TRBV5-1	TRBJ2-5	-	-	TGCGCCAGCAGCTCGCCCCAGGTGGGGCAAGAGACCCAGTACTTC	CASSSPQVGQETQYF
TRBV7-8	TRBJ2-5	-	-	TGTGCCAGCAGCTTAGCGGGTAGCGGCTTCCAAGAGACCCAGTACTTC	CASSLAGSGFQETQYF
TRBV7-6	TRBJ2-1	TRBD2	-	TGTGCCAGCAGCGAACGGGGGACTACGTACAATGAGCAGTTCTTC	CASSERGTTYNEQFF
TRBV5-1	TRBJ2-5	TRBD2	-	TGCGCCAGTAACCCGGGACTAGCCCCCTACCAAGAGACCCAGTACTTC	CASNPGLAPYQETQYF
TRBV5-1	TRBJ2-7	TRBD2	once	TGCGCCAGCAGCCAGACTAGCGGGGCATACGAGCAGTACTTC	CASSQTSGAYEQYF
TRBV5-1	TRBJ1-3	-	once	TGCGCCAGCAGCTTGTTCGGACTCTCTGGAAACACCATATATTTT	CASSLFGLSGNTIYF
TRBV11-3	TRBJ2-2	TRBD2	-	TGTGCCAGCAGCCCCCAGACTAGCACGAACACCGGGGAGCTGTTTTTT	CASSPQTSTNTGELFF
TRBV5-6	TRBJ1-4	TRBD1	-	TGTGCCAGCAGCTTGGGACAGGGAGGATCTAATGAAAAACTGTTTTTT	CASSLGQGGSNEKLFF
TRBV30	TRBJ1-1	-	-	TGTGCCTGGAGTCGGGACTACTTGAACACTGAAGCTTTCTTT	CAWSRDYLNTEAFF
TRBV19	TRBJ1-5	-	-	TGTGCCAGTAGGCGGGTTGGGTCAGGTCAGCCCCAGCATTTT	CASRRVGSGQPQHF
TRBV4-1	TRBJ1-5	-	-	TGCGCCAGCAGCCAAAGACTGCAGGTTTTGCCCCAGCATTTT	CASSQRLQVLPQHF
TRBV6-5	TRBJ2-1	-	-	TGTGCCAGCAGTTACTCGATCCCTCAGGCCTACAATGAGCAGTTCTTC	CASSYSIPQAYNEQFF
TRBV9	TRBJ2-3	TRBD2	once	TGTGCCAGCAGCGTAGCTGGTAGCGGGGGAACAGATACGCAGTATTTT	CASSVAGSGGTDTQYF